This T cell receptor (beta chain) was captured in a study of blood T cell repertoires in COVID-19. Study as a whole: Researchers got acute and convalescent COVID-19 samples from the United States, Italy and Spain. In each case, the material was cDNA or gDNA derived from T cells, B-cell-depleted T cells, or PBMCs.

Patients of the Seattle cohort, enrolled during active infection, were followed longitudinally. The junction had 8 bases not matched to a gene; V was cut back by 7 bases and J by 7 bases. This CDR3 has 13 residues. Germline V gene sequence: CDR1 LNHDA, CDR2 SQIVND (reference sequence). The authors' processing: Scientists estimated how many nucleated cells there were by amplifying reference gene primers. Clones were sequenced by immunoSEQ multiplex PCR, and TCRdb holds only the in-frame ones, with some missing. The DNA was the basis for D and trimming; V, J and clone size are from that table. The table shows about 200,000 clones, with more than 75% occurring only once.

The J gene is TRBJ1-2, the V gene TRBV19; 8 bases are shared with TRBD1. Material: peripheral blood. This sequence was found in a person aged 70 to 85 with COVID-19, enrolled during active disease. The CDR3 region has the DNA TGTGCCAGTACTGTCAGGGGGCTCTCTGGCTACACCTTC. Translation gives CASTVRGLSGYTF.